The 16 T cell receptor beta chains listed next were all sequenced from one sample in a study of CD8 T cells in Susac syndrome. Random hexamers were used to reverse transcribe an amount of 0.5 to 1 ug RNA. Each CDR3 protein gets one entry after TCRdb re-called the immunoSEQ multiplex PCR reads with MiXCR. The table includes a few hundred thousand distinct CDR3 sequences, 70% to 90% detected once. Input material: CD8+ T cells from PBMCs. The receptors derive from a human donor with multiple sclerosis.

The chain couples TRBV19 to TRBJ2-1; D gene uncertain. From germline, CDR1 is LNHDA and CDR2 SQIVND (reference sequence). V dropped 3 bases and J dropped 3 bases, with 6 bases sitting between them. The CDR3 is made up of 13 amino acids. This CDR3 is CASSIGYYNEQFF. The CDR3 DNA reads TGTGCCAGTAGTATTGGCTACTACAATGAGCAGTTCTTC.

The CDR3 DNA sequence: TGCAGTGCTAGAGAGGGGCCGGGAGGGCCGGTTGAGCAGTTCTTC. Encoded protein: CSAREGPGGPVEQFF. The V gene is TRBV20-1, the J gene TRBJ2-1, with TRBD2 matching 8 bases. CDR3 length: 15 amino acids. Germline CDR1 reads DFQATT; CDR2 reads SNEGSKA (reference sequence). V was clipped by 0 bases and J by 9 bases; unmatched bases: 10.

This clonotype was seen just once. This chain uses TRBV5-1 with TRBJ2-7, with 8 bases fitting TRBD1. Unmatched junction bases numbered 2, after V lost 0 bases and J lost 3 bases. The length of the CDR3 is 14 residues. The V gene's germline CDR1 is SGHRS and CDR2 YFSETQ. The CDR3 loop reads CASSLEGQVYEQYF. For the CDR3, the DNA is TGCGCCAGCAGCTTGGAGGGACAGGTCTACGAGCAGTACTTC. The full variable domain, its missing parts supplied by reference TRBV5-1 and TRBJ2-7, is KAGVTQTPRYLIKTRGQQVTLSCSPISGHRSVSWYQQTPGQGLQFLFEYFSETQRNKGNFPGRFSGRQFSNSRSEMNVSTLELGDSALYLCASSLEGQVYEQYFGPGTRLTVT.

The chain employs TRBV10-3 and TRBJ1-1; perhaps TRBD1 as D (6 bases). The length of the CDR3 is 15 residues. V lost 3 bases, J lost 8 bases, and 19 bases lay in between. Germline lookup yields CDR1 ENHRY and CDR2 SYGVKD. The CDR3 sequence is CAISEEGQGIPEAFF. CDR3 nucleotides: TGTGCCATCAGTGAAGAGGGGCAGGGGATTCCAGAAGCTTTCTTT.

The V and J genes are TRBV9 and TRBJ2-1; tentatively, D is TRBD1 (6 bases). Trimming removed 7 bases from V and 6 bases from J, with 14 bases in between. Germline CDR1 reads SGDLS; CDR2 reads YYNGEE. The CDR3 contains 13 residues. CDR3 protein: CASGRHRANEQFF. The CDR3, as DNA: TGTGCCAGCGGTCGACACAGGGCCAATGAGCAGTTCTTC.

The rearrangement uses TRBV19 and TRBJ2-7; D uncertain. Germline assignment: CDR1 LNHDA and CDR2 SQIVND (reference sequence). The CDR3 totals 13 residues. Trimming left V 6 bases short and J 3 bases short, with 12 bases between. Here the CDR3 DNA reads TGTGCCAGTAGCGTGGGCGAACTCTACGAGCAGTACTTC. Protein sequence: CASSVGELYEQYF.

The genes are TRBV18 and TRBJ2-4, with no clear D. V dropped 1 base and J dropped 4 bases, with 8 bases sitting between them. Germline assignment: CDR1 KGHSH and CDR2 LQKENI. CDR3 length equals 14 residues. CDR3 sequence reads: CASSPQGRKNIQYF. The CDR3 DNA reads TGTGCCAGCTCACCACAGGGTAGGAAAAACATTCAGTACTTC.

The chain links TRBV15 to TRBJ1-1; a weak D match, TRBD1 (5 bases). The germline V and J ends were trimmed by 7 bases and 3 bases, with 18 bases remaining between them. Germline CDR1 is LNHNV and CDR2 is YYDKDF (reference sequence). This CDR3 contains 15 residues. The CDR3 coding sequence is TGTGCCACCAACCCAATGGGAGGGGAGGACACTGAAGCTTTCTTT. The encoded protein is CATNPMGGEDTEAFF.

A single count supports this clonotype. The chain recombines TRBV7-9 with TRBJ2-3; D call uncertain. Germline loops: CDR1 SEHNR, CDR2 FQNEAQ (reference sequence). V lost 4 bases and J 5 bases, leaving 19 bases between the germline ends. This CDR3 spans 16 amino acids. The CDR3 DNA reads as TGTGCCAGCAGCTCTCCAGGTGGCCTGCCGGAAGATACGCAGTATTTT. It translates to CASSSPGGLPEDTQYF.

The J gene is TRBJ2-1, the V gene TRBV6-6, with TRBD2 matching 10 bases. The CDR3 runs to 14 residues. Per the germline V gene, CDR1 is MNHNY and CDR2 is SVGAGI (reference sequence). Trimming at V came to 2 bases and at J to 11 bases, leaving 6 bases not matched to a gene. This CDR3 is CASSYGLAGDKQFF. CDR3 DNA sequence: TGTGCCAGCAGTTACGGTCTAGCGGGAGATAAGCAGTTCTTC.

The chain uses TRBV10-3 and TRBJ2-1; D might be TRBD2 (6 bases). The germline V gene encodes CDR1 ENHRY and CDR2 SYGVKD. This CDR3 region has 12 residues. Deletions cut 8 bases from V and 2 bases from J, with 7 bases between. The CDR3 coding sequence is TGTGCCATCGGGGGGACCTACAATGAGCAGTTCTTC. The encoded protein is CAIGGTYNEQFF.

This sequence joins TRBV6-2 or TRBV6-3 and TRBJ2-1, with 8 bases aligning to TRBD2. The CDR3 totals 15 residues. CDR1 MNHEY and CDR2 SVGEGT come from the germline V gene. V lost 0 bases and J lost 7; bases outside the gene matches: 5. CDR3 protein: CASSYSSVAGNEQFF. The DNA for the CDR3 is TGTGCCAGCAGTTACTCGTCGGTAGCGGGAAATGAGCAGTTCTTC.

A word on this clonotype: Sequence at one end of the junction differs from germline and may be a read error. The V call is TRBV12-3 or TRBV12-4, the J call TRBJ2-1; TRBD2 aligns across 10 bases. CDR3 length: 15 residues. DNA of the CDR3: TGCGCCAGCAGGTCAACTAGCGGGGCCGACAATGAGCAGTTCTTC. As protein: CASRSTSGADNEQFF.

The J gene is TRBJ1-2, the V gene TRBV29-1, with 7 bases fitting TRBD1. CDR1 is SQVTM and CDR2 is ANQGSEA in the germline V gene. The CDR3 contains 17 residues. V shed 0 bases, J shed 4 bases, and the junction held 14 bases outside the gene matches. CDR3 loop: CSVEDRDRVLPGYGYTF. CDR3 sequence (DNA): TGCAGCGTTGAAGATCGTGACAGGGTCCTCCCGGGCTATGGCTACACCTTC.

This chain uses TRBV13 with TRBJ2-1, with a tentative D call TRBD1 (5 bases). CDR1 and CDR2 (germline): PRHDT, FYEKMQ (reference sequence). The CDR3 has 15 residues. V dropped 0 bases and J dropped 7 bases, with 13 bases sitting between them. CDR3 loop: CASSLGGAPRNEQFF. CDR3 in DNA: TGTGCCAGCAGCTTAGGAGGGGCCCCAAGGAATGAGCAGTTCTTC.

The V call is TRBV9, the J call TRBJ1-3; D gene uncertain. The CDR3 totals 18 residues. Deletions cut 3 bases from V and 2 bases from J, with 21 bases between. Germline V gene sequence: CDR1 SGDLS, CDR2 YYNGEE. The CDR3 DNA sequence: TGTGCCAGCAGCGCCTCTTCACCTGGATGGTCTGCTGGAAACACCATATATTTT. This codes for CASSASSPGWSAGNTIYF.